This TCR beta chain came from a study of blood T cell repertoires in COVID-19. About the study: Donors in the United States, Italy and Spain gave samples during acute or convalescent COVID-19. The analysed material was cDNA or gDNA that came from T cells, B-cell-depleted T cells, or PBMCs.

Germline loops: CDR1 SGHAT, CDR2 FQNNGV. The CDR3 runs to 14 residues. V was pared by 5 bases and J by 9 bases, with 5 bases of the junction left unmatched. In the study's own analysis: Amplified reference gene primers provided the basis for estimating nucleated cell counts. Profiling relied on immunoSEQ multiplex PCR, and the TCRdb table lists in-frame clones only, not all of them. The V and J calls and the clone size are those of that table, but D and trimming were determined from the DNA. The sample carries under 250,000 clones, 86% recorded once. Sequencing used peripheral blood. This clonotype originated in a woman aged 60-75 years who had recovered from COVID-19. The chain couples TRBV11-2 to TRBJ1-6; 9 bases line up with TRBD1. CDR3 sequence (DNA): TGTGCCAGCAGCGCACAGGGGGCAAGTTCACCCCTCCACTTT. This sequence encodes CASSAQGASSPLHF.